This TCR beta chain was sequenced for a study of T-cell reconstitution after alpha-beta-depleted transplantation in children. Points from the study as a whole: T-cell counts and diversity at one year following transplant were attributed mainly to newly produced T cells.

V was clipped by 6 bases and J by 6 bases; unmatched bases: 5. The CDR3 has 12 amino acids. Germline V gene data show CDR1 as MDHEN and CDR2 as SYDVKM. This clonotype appeared once. Antigen specificity is unknown. Library preparation (for TCRbeta) was performed with unique molecular identifiers. MiXCR, run by TCRdb on the PCR reads, gives a single entry per CDR3 protein. The sample carries around 960,000 distinct CDR3 sequences, roughly 29% recorded once. Sequencing was performed on PBMCs, mostly from graft donor cells, taken 360 days after TCRalphabeta/CD19-depleted stem cell transplant. The receptor comes from a boy under two years old who had a stem cell transplant for SCID, so the T cells may come from the graft donor. The V call is TRBV28, the J call TRBJ2-7; 7 nucleotides match TRBD2. CDR3 coding DNA: TGTGCCAGCAGGCCGCCGGGGGGCGAGCAGTACTTC. Translation gives CASRPPGGEQYF. Using reference TRBV28 and TRBJ2-7 for the parts outside the CDR3, the full variable domain is DVKVTQSSRYLVKRTGEKVFLECVQDMDHENMFWYRQDPGLGLRLIYFSYDVKMKEKGDIPEGYSVSREKKERFSLILESASTNQTSMYLCASRPPGGEQYFGPGTRLTVT.